A single sample is the source of the 30 T cell receptor beta chains below, sequenced in a study of shared clonotypes between healthy human individuals. Produced via immunoSEQ multiplex PCR; TCRdb's table is partial and in-frame only. The profile shows some 1 million clones, about 74% of them singletons. The source material was memory CD4+ T cells sorted from blood. Subset defined: CD45RA-negative fraction. The receptors originated from a young man in good health.

V usage is TRBV6-1 and J usage is TRBJ2-5; D unclear. V lost 6 bases to trimming and J lost 6 bases, with 11 bases between them. The CDR3 runs 12 residues. In germline, CDR1 is MNHNS, CDR2 SASEGT. The CDR3 loop reads CASSQDLKTQYF. Here the CDR3 DNA reads TGTGCCAGCAGCCAAGACCTGAAGACCCAGTACTTC.

CDR3 DNA: TGTGCCAGCAGCTTAGTGTCGTCCGAGACCCAGTACTTC. Protein product: CASSLVSSETQYF. J is TRBJ2-5 and V is TRBV7-2; D unresolved. This CDR3 has 13 residues. Per germline, CDR1 SGHTA and CDR2 FQGNSA. V lost 1 base and J 5 bases, leaving 8 bases between the germline ends.

A single count supports this clone. This chain links TRBV10-1 with TRBJ1-4; tentatively, D is TRBD1 (5 bases). The germline CDR1 and CDR2 sequences are WNHNN and SYGVQD (reference sequence). Trimming shortened V by 6 bases and J by 5 bases, and 16 bases separated the two germline ends. The CDR3 spans 15 residues. As DNA, the CDR3 is TGCGCCAGCAGGGGGGTGGTGGGTCCGAATGAAAAACTGTTTTTT. Translating gives CASRGVVGPNEKLFF.

The chain carries TRBV7-8 and TRBJ2-5; 8 nucleotides align to TRBD1. Unmatched junction bases numbered 8, after V lost 3 bases and J lost 2 bases. The CDR3 consists of 16 residues. The germline CDR1 and CDR2 sequences are SGHVS and FQNEAQ. The CDR3 region has the DNA TGTGCCAGCAGCTTTGTGGGACAGGAGATACAAGAGACCCAGTACTTC. This codes for CASSFVGQEIQETQYF.

J is TRBJ1-6 and V is TRBV5-1, with 7 bases lining up with TRBD1. The CDR3 spans 15 residues. J gave up 7 bases and V 4 bases, and 8 bases lay outside the gene matches. Germline V CDR1 and CDR2: SGHRS, YFSETQ. The CDR3 DNA sequence: TGCGCCAGCAGCGGAGGGGACAGCGTAAATTCACCCCTCCACTTT. It yields the protein CASSGGDSVNSPLHF.

The rearrangement uses TRBV7-2 and TRBJ2-2, with 9 bases fitting TRBD2. V shed 7 bases, J shed 4 bases, and the junction held 7 bases outside the gene matches. CDR1 and CDR2 (germline): SGHTA, FQGNSA. This CDR3 comprises 15 residues. The CDR3 reads CASTELLAGTGELFF. CDR3 bases: TGTGCCAGCACCGAATTACTAGCGGGCACCGGGGAGCTGTTTTTT. The variable domain in full, with the rest retrieved from reference TRBV7-2 and TRBJ2-2, is GAGVSQSPSNKVTEKGKDVELRCDPISGHTALYWYRQSLGQGLEFLIYFQGNSAPDKSGLPSDRFSAERTGGSVSTLTIQRTQQEDSAVYLCASTELLAGTGELFFGEGSRLTVL.

This clone was found once. The chain uses TRBV13 and TRBJ2-2, with a possible D match to TRBD1 (5 bases). The CDR3 totals 15 residues. V lost 5 bases and J 0 bases, leaving 10 bases between the germline ends. The germline gives CDR1 PRHDT, CDR2 FYEKMQ (reference sequence). The chain's CDR3 is CASSPRGANTGELFF. The CDR3, as DNA: TGTGCCAGCAGCCCTAGGGGCGCGAACACCGGGGAGCTGTTTTTT.

J is TRBJ2-1 and V is TRBV4-1, with D tentatively TRBD2 (6 bases). V dropped 4 bases and J dropped 0 bases, with 13 bases sitting between them. The CDR3 runs to 16 residues. Germline CDR1 is MGHRA and CDR2 is YSYEKL. Here the CDR3 DNA reads TGCGCCAGCAGCCCCCGGGGGTCCCGCTCCTACAATGAGCAGTTCTTC. Amino acid sequence: CASSPRGSRSYNEQFF.

This clone occurred a few times. The V and J genes are TRBV5-4 and TRBJ2-2; D is perhaps TRBD1 (5 bases). V shed 0 bases and J shed 5 bases, with 11 bases lying between them. Germline V gene sequence: CDR1 SGHNT, CDR2 YYREEE (reference sequence). This CDR3 is built from 15 residues. CDR3 protein: CASSLDRGGTGELFF. CDR3 DNA sequence: TGTGCCAGCAGCTTGGATAGGGGTGGGACCGGGGAGCTGTTTTTT. Combining the CDR3 with reference TRBV5-4 and TRBJ2-2 gives the whole variable domain ETGVTQSPTHLIKTRGQQVTLRCSSQSGHNTVSWYQQALGQGPQFIFQYYREEENGRGNFPPRFSGLQFPNYSSELNVNALELDDSALYLCASSLDRGGTGELFFGEGSRLTVL.

This clone was found a few times. This rearrangement joins TRBV5-5 to TRBJ2-3; D might be TRBD1 (6 bases). Germline loops: CDR1 SGHKS, CDR2 YYEKEE (reference sequence). Trimming stripped 3 bases from V and 2 bases from J, with 10 bases between. The CDR3 contains 14 residues. The CDR3 nucleotides read TGTGCCAGCAGCTATGGGACATCCACAGATACGCAGTATTTT. It translates to CASSYGTSTDTQYF. The variable domain in full, completed from reference TRBV5-5 and TRBJ2-3, reads DAGVTQSPTHLIKTRGQQVTLRCSPISGHKSVSWYQQVLGQGPQFIFQYYEKEERGRGNFPDRFSARQFPNYSSELNVNALLLGDSALYLCASSYGTSTDTQYFGPGTRLTVL.

V usage is TRBV10-2 and J usage is TRBJ2-7, with 8 bases matching TRBD2. Germline V lookup: CDR1 WSHSY, CDR2 SAAADI. This CDR3 has 15 residues. Trimming cost V 3 bases and J 2 bases; bases outside gene matches: 6. As DNA, the CDR3 is TGCGCCAGCAGTGACGGGACTAGTAAACCCTACGAGCAGTACTTC. This sequence encodes CASSDGTSKPYEQYF.

This clone was picked up a small number of times. The genes are TRBV10-3 and TRBJ1-1, with D possibly being TRBD1 (6 bases). V was shortened by 7 bases and J by 5 bases, with 14 bases between the two germline ends. Germline loops: CDR1 ENHRY, CDR2 SYGVKD. This CDR3 spans 13 amino acids. The DNA of the CDR3 is TGTGCCATCACCTACCAACAGGGAACTGAAGCTTTCTTT. Translating gives CAITYQQGTEAFF.

The chain employs TRBV11-2 and TRBJ2-3; 8 bases line up with TRBD1. The V gene's germline CDR1 is SGHAT and CDR2 FQNNGV. The CDR3 is made up of 15 amino acids. J gave up 0 bases and V 5 bases, and 4 bases lay outside the gene matches. CDR3 loop: CASSRRTGSTDTQYF. The CDR3 region has the DNA TGTGCCAGCAGCCGGAGGACAGGGAGCACAGATACGCAGTATTTT. Full variable domain (outside the CDR3, taken from reference TRBV11-2 and TRBJ2-3): EAGVAQSPRYKIIEKRQSVAFWCNPISGHATLYWYQQILGQGPKLLIQFQNNGVVDDSQLPKDRFSAERLKGVDSTLKIQPAKLEDSAVYLCASSRRTGSTDTQYFGPGTRLTVL.

The chain employs TRBV2 and TRBJ2-4; 7 bases match TRBD2. Germline trimming cut 6 bases from V and 9 bases from J; bases unmatched to any gene: 5. CDR3 length: 12 residues. Germline V CDR1 and CDR2: SNHLY, FYNNEI. The CDR3 bases are TGTGCCAGCAGGGTACTAGCGACCATTCAGTACTTC. It codes for CASRVLATIQYF.

The chain couples TRBV5-4 to TRBJ1-1; D is unclear. Germline V CDR1 and CDR2: SGHNT, YYREEE (reference sequence). The V end lost 0 bases, the J end lost 6 bases, and 15 bases lay between the germline ends. The length of the CDR3 is 15 residues. CDR3 sequence reads: CASSLAGVDGPEAFF. For the CDR3, the DNA is TGTGCCAGCAGCTTGGCCGGGGTGGACGGCCCTGAAGCTTTCTTT.

The chain employs TRBV11-1 and TRBJ2-3; no clear D. The ends were cut back, 6 bases at V and 2 bases at J, with 15 bases in the middle. CDR1 is SGHAT, CDR2 FQDESV, per germline (reference sequence). The CDR3 loop spans 15 amino acids. CDR3 sequence (DNA): TGTGCCAGCAGGTGGCTAGGAAAGGCCACAGATACGCAGTATTTT. This sequence encodes CASRWLGKATDTQYF.

J is TRBJ1-4 and V is TRBV5-1, with D tentatively TRBD1 (5 bases). Germline values: CDR1 SGHRS, CDR2 YFSETQ. CDR3 length equals 16 residues. V lost 3 bases and J lost 7, with 19 bases in between. The CDR3 sequence is CASSSGDGAAVEKLFF. CDR3 coding DNA: TGCGCCAGCAGCTCTGGGGACGGCGCGGCAGTTGAAAAACTGTTTTTT.

The rearrangement joins TRBV15 to TRBJ2-3; weak D call: TRBD1 (5 bases). V was trimmed by 1 base and J by 3 bases, leaving 11 bases between them. Per the germline V gene, CDR1 is LNHNV and CDR2 is YYDKDF (reference sequence). The CDR3 runs to 15 residues. The CDR3 sequence: CATSRVSKGTDTQYF. The CDR3 DNA follows: TGTGCCACCAGCAGAGTTAGCAAGGGGACAGATACGCAGTATTTT. Full variable domain (missing parts from reference TRBV15 and TRBJ2-3): DAMVIQNPRYQVTQFGKPVTLSCSQTLNHNVMYWYQQKSSQAPKLLFHYYDKDFNNEADTPDNFQSRRPNTSFCFLDIRSPGLGDTAMYLCATSRVSKGTDTQYFGPGTRLTVL.

The V and J genes are TRBV6-5 and TRBJ2-6, with a weak D call TRBD1 (5 bases). Germline loops: CDR1 MNHEY, CDR2 SVGAGI. Trimming stripped 0 bases from V and 0 bases from J, with 6 bases between. This CDR3 has 16 residues. This chain's CDR3 is CASSYSGASGANVLTF. For the CDR3, the DNA is TGTGCCAGCAGTTACTCTGGGGCCTCTGGGGCCAACGTCCTGACTTTC.

The chain couples TRBV7-8 to TRBJ2-3, with D uncertain. Germline-derived CDR1 and CDR2 are SGHVS and FQNEAQ. V lost 0 bases, J lost 2 bases, and 12 bases lay in between. CDR3 length equals 16 residues. The CDR3 DNA reads as TGTGCCAGCAGCTTAGCGCTCAACGGCCCCACAGATACGCAGTATTTT. Amino acids: CASSLALNGPTDTQYF.

V is TRBV6-1 and J is TRBJ2-6, with D maybe TRBD1 (6 bases). The length of the CDR3 is 16 residues. Germline loops: CDR1 MNHNS, CDR2 SASEGT. The germline V and J ends were trimmed by 0 bases and 2 bases, with 8 bases remaining between them. The CDR3: CASSEASGAGANVLTF. CDR3 DNA sequence: TGTGCCAGCAGTGAAGCCTCAGGGGCTGGGGCCAACGTCCTGACTTTC.

The chain employs TRBV5-4 and TRBJ2-2; tentatively, D is TRBD1 (6 bases). This CDR3 contains 12 residues. Trimming removed 3 bases from V and 12 bases from J, with 12 bases in between. Germline V gene lookup returns CDR1 SGHNT and CDR2 YYREEE (reference sequence). The CDR3 is CASSSGQFKLFF. In DNA form, the CDR3 reads TGTGCCAGCAGCTCAGGACAGTTTAAGCTGTTTTTT. The full variable domain, in which reference TRBV5-4 and TRBJ2-2 provide the parts outside the CDR3, is ETGVTQSPTHLIKTRGQQVTLRCSSQSGHNTVSWYQQALGQGPQFIFQYYREEENGRGNFPPRFSGLQFPNYSSELNVNALELDDSALYLCASSSGQFKLFFGEGSRLTVL.

In the case of this clone: This CDR3 is also generated by other DNA sequences in the sample. The V call is TRBV18, the J call TRBJ2-1; 14 positions match TRBD2. V was clipped by 6 bases and J by 6 bases; unmatched bases: 4. The CDR3 has 15 amino acids. The germline V gene encodes CDR1 KGHSH and CDR2 LQKENI. CDR3 bases: TGTGCCAGCTCGCCGACTAGCGGGAGGGCCAATGAGCAGTTCTTC. Its translation is CASSPTSGRANEQFF.

This clone was seen a handful of times. The gene calls are TRBV2 and TRBJ2-5, with 8 bases that match TRBD1. V shed 3 bases and J 5 bases; nucleotides not matched to a gene: 5. Germline assignment: CDR1 SNHLY and CDR2 FYNNEI. The CDR3 has 14 residues. CDR3 amino acids: CASSDRGRGETQYF. The CDR3, as DNA: TGTGCCAGCAGTGACAGGGGGCGAGGGGAGACCCAGTACTTC.

V gene TRBV28 combines with J gene TRBJ1-2, with D unclear. From germline, CDR1 is MDHEN and CDR2 SYDVKM. CDR3 length equals 14 residues. Trimming took off 7 bases at V and 7 bases at J, with 19 bases between the two ends. The CDR3 sequence: CASTWGGKEGGYTF. In nucleotides, the CDR3 is TGTGCCAGCACCTGGGGAGGGAAAGAGGGTGGCTACACCTTC.

V gene TRBV10-3 combines with J gene TRBJ2-5; D is possibly TRBD2 (5 bases). Looked up from germline, CDR1 is ENHRY and CDR2 is SYGVKD. Trimming pared 4 bases from V and 0 bases from J, leaving 6 bases between. The CDR3 consists of 13 residues. The CDR3 spells CAISAGYQETQYF. Written as DNA, the CDR3 is TGTGCCATCAGTGCGGGGTACCAAGAGACCCAGTACTTC.

The J gene is TRBJ2-5, the V gene TRBV6-1; D might be TRBD1 (8 bases). The better agreement between TRBJ2-7 and the DNA end casts doubt on the J call. The length of the CDR3 is 15 residues. Germline V gene data show CDR1 as MNHNS and CDR2 as SASEGT. The CDR3 sequence: CASSVDRGGFYEQYF. CDR3 in DNA: TGTGCCAGCAGCGTTGACAGGGGAGGGTTTTACGAGCAGTACTTC.

The chain links TRBV7-9 to TRBJ1-1; D is perhaps TRBD1 (5 bases). From germline, CDR1 is SEHNR and CDR2 FQNEAQ (reference sequence). There are 13 residues in the CDR3. V lost 3 bases and J 4 bases, leaving 9 bases between the germline ends. This chain's CDR3 is CASSFDGGTEAFF. The CDR3 nucleotides are TGTGCCAGCAGCTTCGACGGGGGCACTGAAGCTTTCTTT.

The chain joins TRBV5-1 to TRBJ2-7, with a possible D match to TRBD2 (5 bases). V was cut by 5 bases and J by 2 bases, with 17 bases left in between. The CDR3 consists of 15 residues. Per the germline V gene, CDR1 is SGHRS and CDR2 is YFSETQ. In DNA form, the CDR3 reads TGCGCCAGCAGACGGAGTGAGGGCAGCCCCTACGAGCAGTACTTC. Translation: CASRRSEGSPYEQYF.

The genes are TRBV19 and TRBJ2-2, with a weak D call TRBD1 (6 bases). The CDR3 loop spans 14 amino acids. Per the germline V gene, CDR1 is LNHDA and CDR2 is SQIVND (reference sequence). Trimming removed 6 bases from V and 3 bases from J, with 11 bases in between. The CDR3 DNA sequence: TGTGCCAGTAGGGAGCAGGGGTACACCGGGGAGCTGTTTTTT. Its translation: CASREQGYTGELFF.